Listed below are T cell receptor beta chains from one sample, sequenced in a study of T cells in localized non-small cell lung cancer. TCRdb's table, derived via immunoSEQ multiplex PCR, lists solely in-frame clones and lacks some. The sample holds around 30,000 clones, roughly 75% seen once. The specimen was peripheral blood, collected before any cancer treatment. The receptors shown here come from a male donor aged 60 or over with stage III squamous cell lung carcinoma. Each CDR3 is given with its conserved first and last residue. Fields, in order: clone size, J gene, D gene, V gene, CDR3 protein, CDR3 DNA. D genes are given only for firm matches. Clone size is given for some rows only: seen once, a few or many times, or a class if the clone is expanded.

size: .
J: TRBJ2-1
D: .
V: TRBV6-7
CDR3: CASSYSIVRGFGNEQFF
DNA: TGTGCCAGCAGTTACTCGATTGTCAGGGGATTTGGAAATGAGCAGTTCTTC

size: .
J: TRBJ1-2
D: .
V: TRBV6-6
CDR3: CASSYGEGYYGYTF
DNA: TGTGCCAGCAGTTACGGAGAGGGCTACTATGGCTACACCTTC

size: .
J: TRBJ1-1
D: TRBD1
V: TRBV4-2
CDR3: CASSQTAQGWGTEAFF
DNA: TGTGCCAGCAGCCAAACGGCACAGGGGTGGGGCACTGAAGCTTTCTTT

size: once
J: TRBJ1-3
D: .
V: TRBV7-2
CDR3: CASSFGGSSGNTIYF
DNA: TGTGCCAGCAGCTTCGGAGGGAGCTCTGGAAACACCATATATTTT

size: .
J: TRBJ1-5
D: .
V: TRBV6-5
CDR3: CASSYSRYARNQPQHF
DNA: TGTGCCAGCAGTTACTCGAGGTATGCCCGAAATCAGCCCCAGCATTTT

size: .
J: TRBJ1-5
D: .
V: TRBV28
CDR3: CASSWTVGNQPQHF
DNA: TGTGCCAGCAGCTGGACCGTGGGCAATCAGCCCCAGCATTTT

size: .
J: TRBJ1-1
D: TRBD1
V: TRBV6-6
CDR3: CASGFRDRGPKAFF
DNA: TGTGCCAGCGGATTCCGGGACAGGGGGCCAAAAGCTTTCTTT

size: few
J: TRBJ2-2
D: TRBD2
V: TRBV9
CDR3: CASSVNRAGVHTGELFF
DNA: TGTGCCAGCAGCGTAAATCGGGCGGGGGTCCACACCGGGGAGCTGTTTTTT

size: .
J: TRBJ1-2
D: TRBD1
V: TRBV11-2
CDR3: CASSPPGQGYGYTF
DNA: TGTGCCAGCAGCCCTCCGGGACAGGGCTATGGCTACACCTTC

size: .
J: TRBJ1-5
D: .
V: TRBV4-3
CDR3: CASSQDRDSNQPQHF
DNA: TGCGCCAGCAGCCAAGATAGGGACAGCAATCAGCCCCAGCATTTT

size: few
J: TRBJ1-1
D: TRBD1
V: TRBV6-1
CDR3: CASSGGETGWDTEAFF
DNA: TGTGCCAGCAGTGGGGGGGAGACAGGGTGGGACACTGAAGCTTTCTTT

size: .
J: TRBJ2-2
D: .
V: TRBV19
CDR3: CATEQGWDTGELFF
DNA: TGTGCCACAGAGCAGGGGTGGGACACCGGGGAGCTGTTTTTT

size: few
J: TRBJ1-1
D: .
V: TRBV19
CDR3: CASSINPSEGEAFF
DNA: TGTGCCAGTAGTATAAATCCCTCCGAGGGTGAAGCTTTCTTT

size: .
J: TRBJ1-1
D: .
V: TRBV6-6
CDR3: CASSFFQGPGNTEAFF
DNA: TGTGCCAGCAGTTTCTTTCAGGGGCCTGGAAACACTGAAGCTTTCTTT

size: few
J: TRBJ2-5
D: .
V: TRBV5-8
CDR3: CASSLPDRVGGTQYF
DNA: TGTGCCAGCAGCTTGCCAGATCGGGTAGGGGGGACCCAGTACTTC

size: .
J: TRBJ1-1
D: TRBD1
V: TRBV19
CDR3: CASSTRTGGKMNTEAFF
DNA: TGTGCCAGTAGTACTCGGACAGGGGGAAAGATGAACACTGAAGCTTTCTTT

size: .
J: TRBJ2-7
D: .
V: TRBV9
CDR3: CASSVDWRNPYEQYF
DNA: TGTGCCAGCAGCGTAGATTGGAGGAACCCCTACGAGCAGTACTTC

size: .
J: TRBJ2-1
D: .
V: TRBV5-4
CDR3: CASSSRTVEQFF
DNA: TGTGCCAGCAGCTCAAGGACAGTTGAGCAGTTCTTC

size: few
J: TRBJ1-6
D: .
V: TRBV6-5
CDR3: CASSRLGDSPLHF
DNA: TGTGCCAGCAGTCGCCTGGGGGATTCACCCCTCCACTTT

size: few
J: TRBJ1-1
D: TRBD1
V: TRBV7-6
CDR3: CASTTRKQGALVNTEAFF
DNA: TGTGCCAGCACGACTCGGAAACAGGGGGCTTTGGTGAACACTGAAGCTTTCTTT

size: few
J: TRBJ1-1
D: .
V: TRBV19
CDR3: CASSRRNTLVLEAFF
DNA: TGTGCCAGTAGTAGGCGGAATACACTGGTTCTAGAAGCTTTCTTT

size: .
J: TRBJ1-5
D: .
V: TRBV19
CDR3: CASSSDSQDYSNQPQHF
DNA: TGTGCCAGTAGTAGTGACAGCCAAGACTATAGCAATCAGCCCCAGCATTTT

size: .
J: TRBJ2-1
D: .
V: TRBV15
CDR3: CATMSREWGNEQFF
DNA: TGTGCCACCATGTCGAGGGAGTGGGGGAATGAGCAGTTCTTC

size: .
J: TRBJ1-1
D: .
V: TRBV19
CDR3: CASSIGNSVRPEAFF
DNA: TGTGCCAGTAGTATAGGAAACAGCGTCAGGCCTGAAGCTTTCTTT

size: .
J: TRBJ2-6
D: .
V: TRBV18
CDR3: CASSPPSSWANVLTF
DNA: TGTGCCAGCTCACCACCTTCCAGTTGGGCCAACGTCCTGACTTTC

size: .
J: TRBJ1-2
D: TRBD1
V: TRBV28
CDR3: CASSPSGQRIIYGYTF
DNA: TGTGCCAGCAGTCCCTCGGGACAGAGGATTATCTATGGCTACACCTTC

size: .
J: TRBJ2-5
D: TRBD1
V: TRBV7-2
CDR3: CASSPGGGQGNQETQYF
DNA: TGTGCCAGCAGCCCGGGTGGAGGACAGGGTAACCAAGAGACCCAGTACTTC

size: once
J: TRBJ2-1
D: TRBD2
V: TRBV7-3
CDR3: CASSLTWTSSYNEQFF
DNA: TGTGCCAGCAGCTTAACATGGACTAGTTCCTACAATGAGCAGTTCTTC

size: .
J: TRBJ1-2
D: .
V: TRBV29-1
CDR3: CSVRRRSNYGYTF
DNA: TGCAGCGTTCGAAGGCGGTCTAACTATGGCTACACCTTC

size: .
J: TRBJ2-5
D: TRBD1
V: TRBV5-1
CDR3: CASSRDSEETQYF
DNA: TGCGCCAGCAGCAGGGACAGCGAAGAGACCCAGTACTTC

size: once
J: TRBJ1-2
D: .
V: TRBV14
CDR3: CASSQDLEGPYGYTF
DNA: TGTGCCAGCAGCCAAGATCTGGAGGGGCCCTATGGCTACACCTTC

size: .
J: TRBJ2-7
D: TRBD1
V: TRBV7-2
CDR3: CASSNPTGVNEQYF
DNA: TGTGCCAGCAGCAACCCGACAGGGGTAAACGAGCAGTACTTC

size: medium-sized
J: TRBJ1-1
D: .
V: TRBV7-6
CDR3: CASSLGFNTEAFF
DNA: TGTGCCAGCAGCTTAGGTTTTAACACTGAAGCTTTCTTT

size: .
J: TRBJ1-1
D: .
V: TRBV7-9
CDR3: CASSSVRQVNTEAFF
DNA: TGTGCCAGCAGCTCTGTAAGACAGGTGAACACTGAAGCTTTCTTT

size: .
J: TRBJ2-7
D: TRBD1
V: TRBV5-6
CDR3: CASSFRTGVSYEQYF
DNA: TGTGCCAGCAGCTTCCGGACAGGGGTCTCCTACGAGCAGTACTTC

size: .
J: TRBJ1-4
D: TRBD1
V: TRBV5-1
CDR3: CASSLGDRQGEKLFF
DNA: TGCGCCAGCAGCTTGGGGGATCGACAGGGTGAAAAACTGTTTTTT

size: .
J: TRBJ2-2
D: .
V: TRBV19
CDR3: CASSPIVQANTGELFF
DNA: TGTGCCAGTAGTCCAATAGTACAGGCGAACACCGGGGAGCTGTTTTTT

size: .
J: TRBJ2-5
D: .
V: TRBV27
CDR3: CASRVGPQETQYF
DNA: TGTGCCAGCAGGGTTGGTCCCCAAGAGACCCAGTACTTC

size: once
J: TRBJ1-1
D: .
V: TRBV6-5
CDR3: CASSVPGLEDTEAFF
DNA: TGTGCCAGCAGTGTTCCGGGCCTCGAGGACACTGAAGCTTTCTTT

size: .
J: TRBJ1-2
D: .
V: TRBV27
CDR3: CASSLSGGLIYGYTF
DNA: TGTGCCAGCAGTTTATCGGGGGGGCTCATCTATGGCTACACCTTC

size: .
J: TRBJ2-5
D: TRBD1
V: TRBV7-9
CDR3: CASSQQGVKETQYF
DNA: TGTGCCAGCAGCCAACAGGGGGTGAAAGAGACCCAGTACTTC

size: .
J: TRBJ2-3
D: .
V: TRBV4-1
CDR3: CASSQGDKFSDTQYF
DNA: TGCGCCAGCAGCCAAGGGGATAAGTTTTCGGATACGCAGTATTTT

size: .
J: TRBJ2-1
D: .
V: TRBV29-1
CDR3: CSGMTGRQGEQFF
DNA: TGCAGCGGAATGACCGGACGTCAAGGGGAGCAGTTCTTC

size: .
J: TRBJ2-5
D: .
V: TRBV20-1
CDR3: CSAWTGEIQYF
DNA: TGCAGTGCCTGGACTGGGGAGATCCAGTACTTC

size: .
J: TRBJ1-5
D: .
V: TRBV18
CDR3: CASSPSGASQPQHF
DNA: TGTGCCAGCTCACCGTCGGGGGCAAGTCAGCCCCAGCATTTT

size: .
J: TRBJ2-3
D: .
V: TRBV7-9
CDR3: CASSLQGGDADTQYF
DNA: TGTGCCAGCAGCTTACAAGGGGGGGACGCAGATACGCAGTATTTT

size: .
J: TRBJ1-1
D: .
V: TRBV9
CDR3: CASSVVGNRMNTEAFF
DNA: TGTGCCAGCAGCGTAGTTGGGAATAGGATGAACACTGAAGCTTTCTTT

size: .
J: TRBJ1-1
D: TRBD1
V: TRBV7-8
CDR3: CASSPIGTGGAYTEAFF
DNA: TGTGCCAGCAGCCCGATAGGGACAGGGGGCGCGTATACTGAAGCTTTCTTT

size: .
J: TRBJ2-5
D: .
V: TRBV5-8
CDR3: CASSANSGTQETQYF
DNA: TGTGCCAGCAGCGCAAATTCCGGGACCCAAGAGACCCAGTACTTC

size: .
J: TRBJ1-1
D: .
V: TRBV18
CDR3: CASSPGNTEAFF
DNA: TGTGCCAGCTCACCGGGGAACACTGAAGCTTTCTTT

size: .
J: TRBJ2-3
D: .
V: TRBV18
CDR3: CASSPLSRSSSTDTQYF
DNA: TGTGCCAGCTCACCATTATCGCGGTCTTCTAGCACAGATACGCAGTATTTT

size: few
J: TRBJ1-5
D: .
V: TRBV21-1
CDR3: CASSKRGSNQPQHF
DNA: TGTGCCAGCAGCAAAAGGGGTAGCAATCAGCCCCAGCATTTT